The 5 T cell receptor beta chains given below trace back to one sample, sequenced in a study of blood T cell repertoires in COVID-19. Produced via immunoSEQ multiplex PCR; TCRdb's table is partial and in-frame only. The repertoire holds roughly 100,000 clones, with around 90% as singletons. The sequencing input was peripheral blood. These receptors all come from a human donor in a cohort sampled during active COVID-19.

V is TRBV29-1 and J is TRBJ1-2, with TRBD1 identical over 7 bases. Germline trimming cut 4 bases from V and 5 bases from J; bases unmatched to any gene: 10. The CDR3 covers 14 residues. From germline, CDR1 is SQVTM and CDR2 ANQGSEA. The CDR3 sequence is CSVVLAGGRYGYTF. The CDR3 DNA reads TGCAGCGTTGTCTTGGCAGGGGGACGGTATGGCTACACCTTC.

Concerning this clone itself: Other DNA sequences in the sample encode the same CDR3. The chain is built from TRBV11-2 and TRBJ2-1; D not resolved. Germline CDR1 reads SGHAT; CDR2 reads FQNNGV. Trimming cost V 1 base and J 0 bases, with 10 bases left between them. The CDR3 sequence is 16 residues long. CDR3 in DNA: TGTGCCAGCAGCTTAGGCCTATCGAGCTCCTACAATGAGCAGTTCTTC. Its translation is CASSLGLSSSYNEQFF.

This clone was found once. The rearrangement links TRBV7-2 to TRBJ1-6, with a possible D match to TRBD1 (6 bases). The germline gives CDR1 SGHTA, CDR2 FQGNSA. Deletions cut 2 bases from V and 5 bases from J, with 7 bases between. This CDR3 comprises 14 residues. In DNA, the CDR3 is TGTGCCAGCAGCTTAACAGGGAATAATTCACCCCTCCACTTT. It yields the protein CASSLTGNNSPLHF.

The CDR3 protein is CASSQDRGSSYEQYF. As DNA, the CDR3 is TGTGCCAGCAGCCAAGATCGGGGTTCCTCGTACGAGCAGTACTTC. The V call is TRBV4-2, the J call TRBJ2-7; tentatively, D is TRBD2 (5 bases). The germline V gene encodes CDR1 LGHNA and CDR2 YNFKEQ. The germline V and J ends were trimmed by 0 bases and 4 bases, with 13 bases remaining between them. The CDR3 is 15 residues long.

The chain links TRBV3-1 (or the pseudogene TRBV3-2) to TRBJ2-2; 7 bases are shared with TRBD1. CDR1 is LGHDT and CDR2 is YNNKEL in the germline V gene (reference sequence). The J segment lost 3 bases and the V segment lost 4 bases, leaving 2 bases of the junction unmatched. This CDR3 has 14 residues. The CDR3 coding sequence is TGTGCCAGCAGCCCAGACAGGGACACCGGGGAGCTGTTTTTT. Protein: CASSPDRDTGELFF.